This T cell receptor (beta chain) stems from a study of patients and donors after allogeneic stem cell transplantation. TCRdb processed the RT-PCR reads anew with MiXCR; each CDR3 protein has one entry. Among roughly 230,000 distinct CDR3 sequences listed, 13% to 15% were seen once. The sample holds many counts of this clonotype. Germline-derived CDR1 and CDR2 are SNHLY and FYNNEI. This CDR3 is 14 amino acids long. Trimming cost V 4 bases and J 4 bases, with 13 bases left between them. The chain recombines TRBV2 with TRBJ2-5; D might be TRBD1 (5 bases). The sequence was collected from a human donor who was either an allogeneic HSCT recipient or a stem cell or donor lymphocyte infusion donor (not recorded which). It is not recorded whose cells these are; they may come from a transplant donor. Sequencing input: blood, either unsorted or a sorted T cell fraction (not recorded which). CDR3 DNA: TGTGCCAGCAGTGGGGGCGCCCTGGGAGAGACCCAGTACTTC. This encodes CASSGGALGETQYF.